The 9 T cell receptor beta chains listed next were all sequenced from one sample in a study of cytomegalovirus exposure and HLA in healthy donors. Using immunoSEQ multiplex PCR, the repertoire was profiled, and TCRdb retains in-frame clones only, with some absent. The table lists 200,000 or so clones, around 80% of them singletons, with 13% in the top ten. Sequenced: PBMCs. Receptors were obtained from a woman in her thirties in good health and CMV-seropositive.

V usage is TRBV2 and J usage is TRBJ2-7; D might be TRBD2 (6 bases). This CDR3 has 13 residues. Germline V lookup: CDR1 SNHLY, CDR2 FYNNEI. Trimming stripped 11 bases from V and 3 bases from J, with 17 bases between. As DNA, the CDR3 is TGTGCCGCACGGGCGGGAATGATCTACGAGCAGTACTTC. It translates to CAARAGMIYEQYF.

The chain couples TRBV5-4 to TRBJ1-1; D not certain. Looked up from germline, CDR1 is SGHNT and CDR2 is YYREEE (reference sequence). The germline V and J ends were trimmed by 0 bases and 5 bases, with 8 bases remaining between them. This CDR3 has 13 amino acids. In nucleotides, the CDR3 is TGTGCCAGCAGCTTGGTTGGGAGAACTGAAGCTTTCTTT. Protein: CASSLVGRTEAFF.

The chain employs TRBV9 and TRBJ2-7, with 14 bases lining up with TRBD2. This CDR3 is built from 17 residues. Germline CDR1 is SGDLS and CDR2 is YYNGEE. The trim removed 3 bases at V and 0 bases at J, leaving 5 bases unmatched. The CDR3 DNA follows: TGTGCCAGCAGCGAGGGACTAGCGGGAGCCAGCTCCTACGAGCAGTACTTC. It encodes CASSEGLAGASSYEQYF.

The CDR3, as DNA: TGTGCCAGCAGCCAAGATAGGGGACTAGCGACCTCCTACGAGCAGTACTTC. Translation gives CASSQDRGLATSYEQYF. V and J are TRBV4-2 and TRBJ2-7; 10 bases line up with TRBD2. After removal of 0 bases from V and 0 bases from J, the junction contained 5 bases not matched to a gene. The CDR3 runs to 17 residues. Germline CDR1 is LGHNA and CDR2 is YNFKEQ.

The V call is TRBV7-9, the J call TRBJ1-2; D remains unclear. V was pared by 1 base and J by 4 bases, with 7 bases between. Germline values: CDR1 SEHNR, CDR2 FQNEAQ (reference sequence). The CDR3 has 13 amino acids. CDR3 bases: TGTGCCAGCAGCTTAGAACCGGGCTATGGCTACACCTTC. This sequence encodes CASSLEPGYGYTF.

The chain is built from TRBV2 and TRBJ2-1, with D unclear. CDR3 size: 12 residues. Trimming took off 6 bases at V and 4 bases at J, with 7 bases between the two ends. CDR1 and CDR2 from the germline V gene are SNHLY and FYNNEI. Here the CDR3 DNA reads TGTGCCAGCAGCGCAGATTACAATGAGCAGTTCTTC. Amino acids: CASSADYNEQFF.

CDR3 coding DNA: TGTGCCAGCAGCGCAGACAAAAAAATTGGGGCCTCCTACAATGAGCAGTTCTTC. This sequence encodes CASSADKKIGASYNEQFF. The chain is built from TRBV25-1 and TRBJ2-1; maybe TRBD1 (5 bases). V was shortened by 6 bases and J by 0 bases, with 21 bases between the two germline ends. From germline, CDR1 is MGHDK and CDR2 SYGVNS. The CDR3 sequence is 18 residues long.

The chain joins TRBV2 to TRBJ2-7, with a weak D call TRBD1 (6 bases). V was cut by 2 bases and J by 6 bases, with 11 bases left in between. The length of the CDR3 is 13 residues. Germline assignment: CDR1 SNHLY and CDR2 FYNNEI. This CDR3 reads CASSERTAPEQYF. The CDR3 DNA is TGTGCCAGCAGTGAACGGACAGCCCCCGAGCAGTACTTC.

This clone showed up just a few times. The gene calls are TRBV15 and TRBJ1-2; D remains unclear. V was shortened by 5 bases and J by 1 base, with 8 bases between the two germline ends. Germline lookup yields CDR1 LNHNV and CDR2 YYDKDF (reference sequence). This CDR3 has 13 amino acids. In DNA, the CDR3 is TGTGCCACCAGCGCACAGCTTAACTATGGCTACACCTTC. Protein sequence: CATSAQLNYGYTF.